The TCR beta chain described here comes from a study of blood T cell repertoires in COVID-19. Looking at the study overall: From the United States, Italy and Spain came samples of acute and convalescent COVID-19. Nucleic acid was either cDNA or gDNA, and it came from T cells, B-cell-depleted T cells, or PBMCs.

The germline gives CDR1 MNHEY, CDR2 SMNVEV (reference sequence). CDR3 length: 13 amino acids. V lost 3 bases and J lost 6, with 9 bases in between. Sequenced by immunoSEQ multiplex PCR; TCRdb stores in-frame clones only, minus some. This table holds about 100,000 clones, around 87% found once. The TCR sequence derives from a woman between 25 and 40 years old with acute or convalescent COVID-19. The sequencing sample was made of peripheral blood. This sequence joins TRBV27 and TRBJ1-5; D might be TRBD1 (6 bases). This CDR3 reads CASSLGAGQPQHF. The CDR3 nucleotides read TGTGCCAGCAGTTTGGGGGCCGGTCAGCCCCAGCATTTT.